The next 2 T cell receptor beta chains were all read from a single sample in a study of Graves' ophthalmopathy and Graves' hyperthyroidism. RNA transcripts yielded amplified TCR beta CDR3 regions. RT-PCR was first run with HTBI primers, then multiplex PCR in a second round. TCRdb re-called the multiplex PCR reads with MiXCR, one entry per CDR3 protein. The repertoire consists of about 220,000 distinct CDR3 sequences, with approximately 21% occurring once and the leading ten covering around 40%. Sequencing used peripheral blood. Receptors originate from a woman between 50 and 59 years old with Graves' ophthalmopathy.

CDR3 loop: CASSLSDRGLGYTF. Here the CDR3 DNA reads TGTGCCAGCAGTTTATCCGACAGGGGGCTAGGCTACACCTTC. The rearrangement uses TRBV28 and TRBJ1-2, with 10 bases matching TRBD1. CDR3 length equals 14 residues. Germline V gene lookup returns CDR1 MDHEN and CDR2 SYDVKM. J was trimmed by 8 bases and V by 1 base; bases with no gene match: 4.

J is TRBJ2-7 and V is TRBV5-1; maybe TRBD1 (5 bases). The length of the CDR3 is 15 residues. Germline loops: CDR1 SGHRS, CDR2 YFSETQ. Trimming cost V 4 bases and J 2 bases, with 16 bases left between them. Here the CDR3 DNA reads TGCGCCAGCAGCCCGGGTCTTCAGGGAACCTACGAGCAGTACTTC. Its protein product is CASSPGLQGTYEQYF. Supplemented by reference TRBV5-1 and TRBJ2-7, the full variable domain reads KAGVTQTPRYLIKTRGQQVTLSCSPISGHRSVSWYQQTPGQGLQFLFEYFSETQRNKGNFPGRFSGRQFSNSRSEMNVSTLELGDSALYLCASSPGLQGTYEQYFGPGTRLTVT.